A selection of T cell receptor beta chains follows, all from one sample in a study of control samples from healthy donors and cancer patients. Some clones are missing from TCRdb's copy, which holds only in-frame ones; the method was immunoSEQ multiplex PCR. The sample lists 130,000 or so clones; approximately 94% were seen once. The sample consisted of blood. Receptor source: a man between 40 and 49 years old in good health. Both conserved end residues are part of each CDR3. The order of the fields is D gene, clone size, J gene, V gene, CDR3 DNA, CDR3 protein. D genes are given only for firm matches. Where a row states a size, it is once, few, many or the class of an expanded clone; other rows omit it.

TRBD1,-,TRBJ2-3,TRBV4-1,TGCGCCAGCAGCCAAGGAGGCTACAGGGGAGATACGCAGTATTTT,CASSQGGYRGDTQYF
TRBD1,-,TRBJ2-7,TRBV11-2,TGTGCCAGCAGCTTAGGGGGCGGACAGGGAGCTTCCTACGAGCAGTACTTC,CASSLGGGQGASYEQYF
TRBD1,few,TRBJ2-5,TRBV29-1,TGCAGCGTTTCCGGGACAGGGGTAGAGACCCAGTACTTC,CSVSGTGVETQYF
TRBD1,-,TRBJ1-2,TRBV27,TGTGCCAGCAGTTTCGGATTAGGGGGCGGCTACACCTTC,CASSFGLGGGYTF
TRBD2,-,TRBJ2-5,TRBV29-1,TGCAGCGTTTCTACTAGCGCTCAAGAGACCCAGTACTTC,CSVSTSAQETQYF
-,-,TRBJ2-5,TRBV19,TGTGCCAGTGGCGAGGACTATCAAGAGACCCAGTACTTC,CASGEDYQETQYF
-,-,TRBJ2-2,TRBV3-1/TRBV3-2,TGTGCCAGCAGCCAAGTTTCGGGGGCAGGGTACACCGGGGAGCTGTTTTTT,CASSQVSGAGYTGELFF
-,-,TRBJ2-3,TRBV27,TGTGCCAGCAGTTTTCCGACAGGTTTAAGCACAGATACGCAGTATTTT,CASSFPTGLSTDTQYF
-,-,TRBJ2-4,TRBV5-6,TGTGCCAGCAGCGGCGAGGTCAGGGGCATTCAGTACTTC,CASSGEVRGIQYF
-,few,TRBJ2-6,TRBV5-1,TGCGCCAGCAGCTTGGTCCCAGGAACTAACTCTGGGGCCAACGTCCTGACTTTC,CASSLVPGTNSGANVLTF
-,-,TRBJ2-2,TRBV2,TGTGCCAGCAAAGGACAGAGGACGAACACCGGGGAGCTGTTTTTT,CASKGQRTNTGELFF
-,-,TRBJ2-3,TRBV7-3,TGTGCCAGCACTCCCGGGGATTTCGGAGATACGCAGTATTTT,CASTPGDFGDTQYF
-,-,TRBJ1-5,TRBV3-1/TRBV3-2,TGTGCCAGCAGCCAAGATCCAGGGGCAGATCAGCCCCAGCATTTT,CASSQDPGADQPQHF
TRBD1,-,TRBJ1-3,TRBV5-5,TGTGCCAGCGGGTCGACAGGGGCTGGAAACACCATATATTTT,CASGSTGAGNTIYF
TRBD2,once,TRBJ2-3,TRBV9,TGTGCCAGCAGCGTAGCTCTGGGTGGCGGGGGGACCACTAGCACAGATACGCAGTATTTT,CASSVALGGGGTTSTDTQYF
-,-,TRBJ1-1,TRBV2,TGTGCCAGCCGCGACAGGATTGCTGAAGCTTTCTTT,CASRDRIAEAFF
-,few,TRBJ2-7,TRBV18,TGTGCCAGCTCACCACCGCAGGGGCAAGTTTACGAGCAGTACTTC,CASSPPQGQVYEQYF
TRBD1,-,TRBJ1-1,TRBV6-6,TGTGCCAGCAGCCACGGGACAGGCCGAGCTTTCTTT,CASSHGTGRAFF
TRBD1,-,TRBJ1-3,TRBV7-9,TGTGCCAGCAGCCTGACAGGGCCCGGAAACACCATATATTTT,CASSLTGPGNTIYF
-,-,TRBJ1-3,TRBV4-1,TGCGCCAGCAGCCAACTTATCTATCGAAACACCATATATTTT,CASSQLIYRNTIYF
-,-,TRBJ2-5,TRBV25-1,TGTGCCAGCAGTGACGAAGAGAGAGAGACCCAGTACTTC,CASSDEERETQYF
-,-,TRBJ1-4,TRBV20-1,TGCAGTGCTATTTTAGGTGAAAAACTGTTTTTT,CSAILGEKLFF
TRBD1,-,TRBJ2-7,TRBV29-1,TGCAGCGTGGGACAGGAGTACGAGCAGTACTTC,CSVGQEYEQYF
TRBD1,-,TRBJ2-2,TRBV6-1,TGTGCCAGCAGTGAAGCGAGGGACAGGGCGGGGACCGGGGAGCTGTTTTTT,CASSEARDRAGTGELFF
-,-,TRBJ2-7,TRBV7-8,TGTGCCAGCAGCTTTACACAGGAGCTCTACGAGCAGTACTTC,CASSFTQELYEQYF
-,-,TRBJ1-2,TRBV21-1,TGTGCCAGCAGCAAATGGACAGAAATGGTCTATGGCTACACCTTC,CASSKWTEMVYGYTF
-,-,TRBJ1-1,TRBV5-6,TGTGCCAGCAGCTCCTGGACGTCCACAAACACTGAAGCTTTCTTT,CASSSWTSTNTEAFF
TRBD1,-,TRBJ2-7,TRBV10-3,TGTGCCATGCGGGACAGGGGGACCTACGAGCAGTACTTC,CAMRDRGTYEQYF
TRBD2,-,TRBJ2-1,TRBV7-9,TGTGCCAGCAGTCACGGGGGGAGCTACAATGAGCAGTTCTTC,CASSHGGSYNEQFF
-,-,TRBJ1-3,TRBV30,TGTGCCTGGAGTGGGACCCTCGCTCAGGGTCGAAACACCATATATTTT,CAWSGTLAQGRNTIYF
-,-,TRBJ2-5,TRBV4-1,TGCGCCAGCAGCCAAAAGAGTCAAACAGGGAGTAGGAGAGAGACCCAGTACTTC,CASSQKSQTGSRRETQYF
-,-,TRBJ2-3,TRBV5-1,TGCGCCAGCAGCTTGCGGGGGCAGGGCGGGACAGATACGCAGTATTTT,CASSLRGQGGTDTQYF
-,-,TRBJ2-5,TRBV18,TGTGCCAGCTCACCATGGGTCCGGGCGGGCCAAGAGACCCAGTACTTC,CASSPWVRAGQETQYF
TRBD1,-,TRBJ2-7,TRBV4-1,TGCGCCAGCAGCCCTTCGGGGACAGAGAACTCCTACGAGCAGTACTTC,CASSPSGTENSYEQYF
TRBD2,-,TRBJ2-7,TRBV20-1,TGCAGTGCTCGTGGACTAGGATCGGGAAATGAGCAGTACTTC,CSARGLGSGNEQYF
TRBD2,-,TRBJ2-3,TRBV5-1,TGCGCCAGCAGCTTGTACCCAACTAGCGGGGGGGCCACAGATACGCAGTATTTT,CASSLYPTSGGATDTQYF
TRBD1,-,TRBJ2-1,TRBV2,TGTGCCAGCAGGGACAGGGGGCTCATAGCTGAGCAGTTCTTC,CASRDRGLIAEQFF
-,-,TRBJ1-4,TRBV19,TGTGCCAGTAGTGAGGTTAGCGGTCAAAAACTGTTTTTT,CASSEVSGQKLFF
-,-,TRBJ2-3,TRBV28,TGTGCCAGCGTGCTGGGCGACTGGCAAAAGGATACGCAGTATTTT,CASVLGDWQKDTQYF
-,-,TRBJ1-5,TRBV5-5,TGTGCCAGCAGCTTGGGGAGTTATAGCAATCAGCCCCAGCATTTT,CASSLGSYSNQPQHF
-,-,TRBJ1-2,TRBV14,TGTGCCAGCAGCCAATATGACAGGTTGGATGGCTACACCTTC,CASSQYDRLDGYTF
TRBD1,-,TRBJ1-1,TRBV27,TGTGCCAGCAGTTTAGGGACAGGGGGCGCGAAAATGAACACTGAAGCTTTCTTT,CASSLGTGGAKMNTEAFF
-,-,TRBJ1-4,TRBV4-3,TGCGCCAGCAGCCGAGATGCGTCGGGGGAAAAACTGTTTTTT,CASSRDASGEKLFF
-,-,TRBJ1-3,TRBV7-9,TGTGCCAGCAGCCAAGGCGGAAACACCATATATTTT,CASSQGGNTIYF
-,-,TRBJ1-1,TRBV4-3,TGCGCCAGCAGCCAAGATGGACAGCTGAACACTGAAGCTTTCTTT,CASSQDGQLNTEAFF
-,-,TRBJ2-7,TRBV24-1,TGTGCCATTGGAGGACGGAGCTCCTACGAGCAGTACTTC,CAIGGRSSYEQYF
TRBD2,-,TRBJ2-1,TRBV7-2,TGTGCCAGCAGCTTTAGCGGGAGGGCCTACAATGAGCAGTTCTTC,CASSFSGRAYNEQFF
-,few,TRBJ1-6,TRBV4-2,TGTGCCAGCAGCCACCCATTAGGGGACTCCTATAATTCACCCCTCCACTTT,CASSHPLGDSYNSPLHF
-,once,TRBJ2-7,TRBV7-9,TGTGCCAGCGGGGACGGATCCTACGAGCAGTACTTC,CASGDGSYEQYF
-,-,TRBJ2-2,TRBV27,TGTGCCAGCAGTTTATCCGGGTCTACACGCACCGGGGAGCTGTTTTTT,CASSLSGSTRTGELFF
-,once,TRBJ2-7,TRBV7-9,TGTGCCAGCAGCCCCCTTCGGTTCTCCTACGAGCAGTACTTC,CASSPLRFSYEQYF
-,-,TRBJ1-1,TRBV10-3,TGTGCCATCAGTGAGTCGTCGCGGACAATGAACACTGAAGCTTTCTTT,CAISESSRTMNTEAFF
-,-,TRBJ1-2,TRBV7-8,TGTGCCAGCAGCCAAGGGACGGCGACTAACTATGGCTACACCTTC,CASSQGTATNYGYTF
-,-,TRBJ1-2,TRBV19,TGTGCCAGTAGTACCGACCCGCGGGGGCCTAACTATGGCTACACCTTC,CASSTDPRGPNYGYTF